Shown below are 2 T cell receptor beta chains from a single sample sequenced in a study of blood T cell repertoires in COVID-19. Clones were read by immunoSEQ multiplex PCR, and TCRdb kept only the in-frame ones, dropping some. The table has about 200,000 clones, approximately 80% seen once. The sequenced sample consisted of PBMCs or T cells enriched from blood (not recorded which). These receptors all come from a woman aged 55-75 years with acute COVID-19.

The chain links TRBV16 to TRBJ1-2; the match to TRBD1 covers 9 bases. Per the germline V gene, CDR1 is KGHSY and CDR2 is FQNENV. This CDR3 region has 14 residues. Germline trimming cut 6 bases from V and 8 bases from J; bases unmatched to any gene: 10. The CDR3 protein is CASSTGGARGGYTF. CDR3 nucleotide sequence: TGTGCCAGCAGTACAGGGGGCGCTAGGGGAGGCTACACCTTC.

The chain carries TRBV7-6 and TRBJ2-1, with D possibly matching TRBD2 (7 bases). CDR1 and CDR2 from the germline V gene are SGHVS and FNYEAQ. The CDR3 runs 12 residues. Trimming took 8 bases from V and 6 from J, leaving 11 bases between them. CDR3 DNA: TGTGCCAGCGCGGGGGCGGGCAATGAGCAGTTCTTC. Amino acids: CASAGAGNEQFF.